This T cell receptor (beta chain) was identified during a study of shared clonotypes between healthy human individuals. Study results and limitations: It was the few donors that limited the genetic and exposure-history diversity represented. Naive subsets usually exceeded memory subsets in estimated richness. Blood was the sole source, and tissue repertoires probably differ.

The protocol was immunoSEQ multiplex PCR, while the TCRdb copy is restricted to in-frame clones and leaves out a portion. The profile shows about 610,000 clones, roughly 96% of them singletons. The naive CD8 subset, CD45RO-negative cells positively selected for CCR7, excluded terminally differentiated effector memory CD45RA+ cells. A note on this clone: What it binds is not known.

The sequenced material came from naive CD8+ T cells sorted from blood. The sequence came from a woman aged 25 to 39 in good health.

The CDR3 region has the DNA TGTGCCAGCAGTTTCCACACAGGGGCCAACGTCCTGACTTTC. Protein sequence: CASSFHTGANVLTF. The chain employs TRBV27 and TRBJ2-6; D not resolved. V lost 3 bases, J lost 4 bases, and 7 bases lay in between. Germline V gene lookup returns CDR1 MNHEY and CDR2 SMNVEV (reference sequence). The CDR3 sequence is 14 residues long. The full variable domain, completed using reference TRBV27 and TRBJ2-6, is EAQVTQNPRYLITVTGKKLTVTCSQNMNHEYMSWYRQDPGLGLRQIYYSMNVEVTDKGDVPEGYKVSRKEKRNFPLILESPSPNQTSLYFCASSFHTGANVLTFGAGSRLTVL.